This TCR beta chain was retrieved from a study of identical twins. Via MiXCR, TCRdb re-called the 5' RACE reads, giving one row per CDR3 protein. The data show fewer than 550,000 distinct CDR3 sequences, with roughly 13% seen just once and approximately 0.98% held by the top ten. This CDR3 is built from 14 residues. CDR1 and CDR2 from the germline V gene are LNHDA and SQIVND (reference sequence). Trimming left V 7 bases short and J 2 bases short, with 11 bases between. The sample also formed part of further work on yellow fever vaccine responses in identical twins. According to that study: The T cell response to vaccination in identical twins was reportedly partly convergent and partly personalized.

The rearrangement links TRBV19 to TRBJ1-4; D is ambiguous. Sequenced material: CD4+ T cells sorted from blood. The source is a woman aged 18-29 years in good health. As DNA, the CDR3 is TGTGCCAGTACCAAATATGCGACTAATGAAAAACTGTTTTTT. Translation: CASTKYATNEKLFF.